The T cell receptor (beta chain) described here comes from a study of T cell changes during pregnancy in multiple sclerosis. TCRdb's copy holds only in-frame clones and misses some; the assay was immunoSEQ multiplex PCR. Among 40,000 to 45,000 clones, approximately 90% were seen once, and the ten largest hold under 0.75%. V trimming: 0 bases; J trimming: 4 bases; junction bases outside the gene matches: 6. The CDR3 contains 15 residues. Germline V gene lookup returns CDR1 SGHNT and CDR2 YYREEE (reference sequence). The receptor's source is a female donor with multiple sclerosis, enrolled in a pregnancy study. This material consisted of CD4+ T cells from peripheral blood mononuclear cells, taken before pregnancy. J is TRBJ2-5 and V is TRBV5-4, with 7 bases lining up with TRBD2. Here the CDR3 reads CASSLGRERRETQYF. In DNA, the CDR3 is TGTGCCAGCAGCTTGGGGCGGGAGCGTCGAGAGACCCAGTACTTC.